This entry lists 24 T cell receptor beta chains sequenced from one sample in a study of T cells of healthy individuals. TCRdb used MiXCR to reprocess the 5' RACE reads, holding one entry per CDR3 protein. The data hold fewer than 75,000 distinct CDR3 sequences, with about a sixth observed a single time. The receptors originated from a human donor in good health.

This clonotype was picked up many times. The chain uses TRBV10-3 and TRBJ2-3; TRBD2 is a possible D gene (6 bases). This CDR3 has 18 residues. Looked up from germline, CDR1 is ENHRY and CDR2 is SYGVKD. The V and J ends lost 0 bases and 3 bases respectively, with 19 bases between them. This CDR3 reads CAISESVDSGIKTDTQYF. The DNA for the CDR3 is TGTGCCATCAGTGAGTCGGTGGATAGCGGTATAAAGACAGATACGCAGTATTTT.

The rearrangement joins TRBV20-1 to TRBJ1-4; D is possibly TRBD1 (5 bases). Germline CDR1 reads DFQATT; CDR2 reads SNEGSKA (reference sequence). CDR3 size: 13 residues. Trimming removed 6 bases from V and 5 bases from J, with 13 bases in between. CDR3 loop: CSAPGTGNEKLFF. In nucleotides, the CDR3 is TGCAGTGCACCCGGGACGGGGAATGAAAAACTGTTTTTT.

Points on this clonotype: This may arise from a read error, as a much more abundant clone is one base away. The V and J genes are TRBV9 and TRBJ2-1; D not resolved. The CDR3 contains 12 residues. CDR1 and CDR2 from the germline V gene are SGDLS and YYNGEE. Trimming took off 3 bases at V and 9 bases at J, with 10 bases between the two ends. The CDR3 bases are TGTGCCAGCAGCGAAGCGTTAGGTGAGCAGTTCTTC. It codes for CASSEALGEQFF.

V gene TRBV7-6 combines with J gene TRBJ2-1, with D possibly TRBD1 on 5 matching bases. Trimming removed 1 base at V and 8 bases at J, with 12 bases between. The CDR3 is made up of 14 amino acids. Germline CDR1 is SGHVS and CDR2 is FNYEAQ. The CDR3 here is CASSLEDSVYEQFF. Here the CDR3 DNA reads TGTGCCAGCAGCTTAGAAGACAGCGTCTATGAGCAGTTCTTC.

This clonotype was observed many times. The chain carries TRBV20-1 and TRBJ2-7, with 7 bases aligning to TRBD2. This CDR3 comprises 15 residues. Germline values: CDR1 DFQATT, CDR2 SNEGSKA (reference sequence). V trimming: 0 bases; J trimming: 3 bases; junction bases outside the gene matches: 8. CDR3 DNA: TGCAGTGCTAGAGATAGCAGTTCTAGCGGCTACGAGCAGTACTTC. This encodes CSARDSSSSGYEQYF.

This clonotype has just a few counts. CDR3 in amino acids: CASIRIIYGYTF. The CDR3 coding sequence is TGTGCCAGCATCCGCATTATTTATGGCTACACCTTC. The chain is built from TRBV2 and TRBJ1-2; D unclear. CDR3 size: 12 residues. The germline V and J ends were trimmed by 7 bases and 5 bases, with 11 bases remaining between them. CDR1 is SNHLY, CDR2 FYNNEI, per germline.

This clonotype was counted a few times. The V and J genes are TRBV29-1 and TRBJ1-3; D not resolved. Germline CDR1 and CDR2: SQVTM and ANQGSEA. The CDR3 totals 16 residues. Trimming removed 6 bases from V and 0 bases from J, with 18 bases in between. CDR3: CSVTLSYSRSGNTIYF. The CDR3 region has the DNA TGCAGCGTCACCCTATCCTACAGCCGCTCTGGAAACACCATATATTTT. The whole variable domain, remainder taken from reference TRBV29-1 and TRBJ1-3, is SAVISQKPSRDICQRGTSLTIQCQVDSQVTMMFWYRQQPGQSLTLIATANQGSEATYESGFVIDKFPISRPNLTFSTLTVSNMSPEDSSIYLCSVTLSYSRSGNTIYFGEGSWLTVV.

This clonotype was recorded many times. The chain combines TRBV30 with TRBJ1-2; 12 nucleotides line up with TRBD1. Trimming took 6 bases from V and 4 from J; bases not matched to a gene: 12. The CDR3 is 16 residues long. CDR1 is GTSNPN and CDR2 is SVGIG in the germline V gene (reference sequence). Here the CDR3 reads CACYRDRGLTGYGYTF. CDR3 coding DNA: TGTGCCTGTTACCGGGACAGGGGGCTCACTGGCTATGGCTACACCTTC.

This clonotype was found a few times. The chain joins TRBV4-2 to TRBJ2-7, with D possibly being TRBD2 (5 bases). The CDR3 length is 15 residues. V lost 1 base, J lost 5 bases, and 15 bases lay in between. In germline, CDR1 is LGHNA, CDR2 YNFKEQ. The CDR3 loop is CASSQALASVDEQYF. In DNA, the CDR3 is TGTGCCAGCAGCCAAGCGCTAGCATCGGTCGACGAGCAGTACTTC.

This chain links TRBV30 with TRBJ1-2, with 10 bases matching TRBD1. The V gene's germline CDR1 is GTSNPN and CDR2 SVGIG (reference sequence). With V trimmed by 1 base and J by 5 bases, 4 bases remained unmatched. The length of the CDR3 is 14 residues. The CDR3: CAWSGGTGVYGYTF. CDR3 sequence (DNA): TGTGCCTGGAGTGGGGGGACAGGGGTATATGGCTACACCTTC.

The V gene is TRBV5-4, the J gene TRBJ2-3, with 13 bases fitting TRBD2. Germline V gene data show CDR1 as SGHNT and CDR2 as YYREEE (reference sequence). The CDR3 covers 17 residues. The J segment lost 0 bases and the V segment lost 7 bases, leaving 8 bases of the junction unmatched. The CDR3 is CASGTSGGALSTDTQYF. CDR3 DNA sequence: TGTGCCAGCGGAACTAGCGGGGGGGCCTTAAGCACAGATACGCAGTATTTT.

This clonotype was observed many times. This rearrangement joins TRBV29-1 to TRBJ2-1, with TRBD1 matching 8 bases. The CDR3 is 13 amino acids. CDR1 SQVTM and CDR2 ANQGSEA come from the germline V gene. Trimming at V came to 7 bases and at J to 1 base, leaving 3 bases not matched to a gene. The CDR3 sequence: CSGGQASYNEQFF. For the CDR3, the DNA is TGCAGCGGGGGACAGGCTTCCTACAATGAGCAGTTCTTC.

This clonotype was seen only a few times. V gene TRBV15 combines with J gene TRBJ2-3; TRBD1 is a possible D gene (6 bases). Germline V gene lookup returns CDR1 LNHNV and CDR2 YYDKDF (reference sequence). The CDR3 totals 16 residues. The germline V and J ends were trimmed by 0 bases and 2 bases, with 12 bases remaining between them. The CDR3 loop reads CATSRDGGIYTDTQYF. DNA for the CDR3: TGTGCCACCAGCAGAGATGGGGGCATCTACACAGATACGCAGTATTTT.

This clonotype was seen at least ten times. The rearrangement joins TRBV5-1 to TRBJ1-3; D is unclear. This CDR3 contains 15 residues. Deletions cut 3 bases from V and 0 bases from J, with 10 bases between. The germline V gene has CDR1 SGHRS and CDR2 YFSETQ. DNA for the CDR3: TGCGCCAGCAGCTGGGCGGGAAACTCTGGAAACACCATATATTTT. Protein: CASSWAGNSGNTIYF.

In its sample, this clonotype was seen many times. The chain recombines TRBV4-2 with TRBJ1-2; 7 bases agree with TRBD1. V was pared by 1 base and J by 4 bases, with 12 bases of the junction left unmatched. Germline V CDR1 and CDR2: LGHNA, YNFKEQ. This CDR3 is 17 amino acids long. This chain's CDR3 is CASSQGNGQAGVYGYTF. For the CDR3, the DNA is TGTGCCAGCAGCCAAGGCAATGGACAGGCTGGGGTCTATGGCTACACCTTC.

With regard to this clonotype: A junction end diverges from the germline sequence, so it may reflect a read error. This chain links TRBV4-1 with TRBJ2-5; TRBD2 matches at 8 bases. Per germline, CDR1 MGHRA and CDR2 YSYEKL. The CDR3 runs 13 residues. As DNA, the CDR3 is TGCGTCAGCAGCCGGGGGGGTCAAGAGACCCAGTACTTC. This sequence encodes CVSSRGGQETQYF.

The chain links TRBV7-9 to TRBJ2-5, with D perhaps assigned TRBD1 or TRBD2 (5 bases each). V lost 5 bases and J 1 base, leaving 11 bases between the germline ends. The CDR3 sequence is 14 residues long. CDR1 SEHNR and CDR2 FQNEAQ come from the germline V gene (reference sequence). The CDR3 DNA follows: TGTGCCAGCAGCCCGAGGGACCGCCAAGAGACCCAGTACTTC. It specifies CASSPRDRQETQYF.

This clonotype was detected ten times or more. V gene TRBV7-3 combines with J gene TRBJ2-1, with unresolved D. Germline CDR1 is SGHTA and CDR2 is FQGTGA. Trimming shortened V by 1 base and J by 7 bases, and 8 bases separated the two germline ends. This CDR3 contains 13 residues. In DNA, the CDR3 is TGTGCCAGCAGCTTAAAGGCTGAGAATGAGCAGTTCTTC. Its protein product is CASSLKAENEQFF.

There are many counts of this clonotype. The chain joins TRBV29-1 to TRBJ2-3; D tentatively fits TRBD1 or TRBD2 (5 bases each). V lost 4 bases and J lost 2, with 13 bases in between. The CDR3 covers 14 residues. Germline V CDR1 and CDR2: SQVTM, ANQGSEA. The CDR3 bases are TGCAGCGTTGCCCGGGACGGACACACAGATACGCAGTATTTT. It codes for CSVARDGHTDTQYF.

The table lists this clonotype with many counts. V usage is TRBV27 and J usage is TRBJ2-7, with TRBD2 as a possible D gene (5 bases). This CDR3 is 16 amino acids long. Trimming removed 6 bases at V and 3 bases at J, with 21 bases between. Looked up from germline, CDR1 is MNHEY and CDR2 is SMNVEV (reference sequence). CDR3 DNA sequence: TGTGCCAGCAGCCGAGCGGACGGTCGAGGTCACTACGAGCAGTACTTC. Amino acids: CASSRADGRGHYEQYF.

This clonotype was observed at least ten times. The genes are TRBV5-6 and TRBJ2-2; no clear D. Germline V gene data show CDR1 as SGHDT and CDR2 as YYEEEE. This CDR3 is 13 amino acids long. The V end lost 1 base, the J end lost 4 bases, and 5 bases lay between the germline ends. CDR3 bases: TGTGCCAGCAGCTTGCCGGGCACCGGGGAGCTGTTTTTT. It encodes CASSLPGTGELFF.

The table lists this clonotype with a few counts. This rearrangement joins TRBV6-5 to TRBJ2-7; 8 bases fit TRBD2. V gave up 6 bases and J gave up 3 bases; unmatched junction bases: 10. CDR3 length: 15 amino acids. Germline CDR1 reads MNHEY; CDR2 reads SVGAGI. In nucleotides, the CDR3 is TGTGCCAGCAGGGAAATAGCGGGGTCCCTCTACGAGCAGTACTTC. Translated, it gives CASREIAGSLYEQYF.

In its sample, this clonotype was seen many times. The genes are TRBV10-3 and TRBJ2-7; TRBD1 might be the D (5 bases). There are 13 residues in the CDR3. Trimming shortened V by 2 bases and J by 2 bases, and 7 bases separated the two germline ends. The V gene's germline CDR1 is ENHRY and CDR2 SYGVKD. DNA for the CDR3: TGTGCCATCAGTGAGGACAGCGCCTACGAGCAGTACTTC. Translation: CAISEDSAYEQYF.

This chain uses TRBV4-2 with TRBJ2-3; TRBD2 matches at 9 bases. Germline V lookup: CDR1 LGHNA, CDR2 YNFKEQ. With 4 bases clipped from V and 3 bases from J, the junction kept 5 bases outside the gene matches. This CDR3 is 15 amino acids long. The CDR3 coding sequence is TGTGCCAGCAGCCTGGGACTAGCAGGGACAGATACGCAGTATTTT. This gives the protein CASSLGLAGTDTQYF.